Listed below are T cell receptor beta chains from one sample, sequenced in a study of T cell clones after liver transplantation. The method was immunoSEQ multiplex PCR; TCRdb's version includes in-frame clones alone and lacks a portion of them. In the table there are 75,000 to 95,000 clones, around 84% of which are singletons. The starting material was CD4+ T cells from blood, obtained less than 50 months after liver transplant. Receptor source: a human patient who received a liver transplant. Certain T cells may be donor cells from the graft. Each CDR3 is given with its conserved first and last residue. D genes are given only for firm matches. Expanded clones are given a class, and other clones once, few, many or no size at all.

size | length | D | J | V | DNA | CDR3
. | 16 | . | TRBJ2-2 | TRBV9 | TGTGCCAGCAGCGTAGAGGCGGACCCTGGTACCGGGGAGCTGTTTTTT | CASSVEADPGTGELFF
. | 15 | TRBD1 | TRBJ1-5 | TRBV2 | TGTGCCAGCAGTATGAGACAGGGGGGGAATCAGCCCCAGCATTTT | CASSMRQGGNQPQHF
. | 14 | . | TRBJ2-2 | TRBV7-8 | TGTGCCAGCAGCTTAGCACCAGGCCCCGGGGAGCTGTTTTTT | CASSLAPGPGELFF
. | 15 | . | TRBJ2-7 | TRBV4-3 | TGCGCCAGCAGCCAGGCCGACAGCCGGCGGGGCGAGCAGTACTTC | CASSQADSRRGEQYF
. | 12 | TRBD1 | TRBJ1-1 | TRBV27 | TGTGCCAGCAGGGGACAGGGAAGATTACCTTCCTTT | CASRGQGRLPSF
. | 17 | . | TRBJ2-3 | TRBV4-2 | TGTGCCAGCAGCCAAGTCTCACAGGGAGGTAGCACAGATACGCAGTATTTT | CASSQVSQGGSTDTQYF
. | 15 | . | TRBJ2-7 | TRBV6-1 | TGTGCCAGTAGCGGACGGACCCGAGGGGGTTCCGAGCAGTACTTC | CASSGRTRGGSEQYF
. | 16 | TRBD1 | TRBJ2-2 | TRBV11-3 | TGTGCCAGCAGCCCAGGACAGGTTCTCGGGACCGGGGAGCTGTTTTTT | CASSPGQVLGTGELFF
. | 13 | . | TRBJ2-3 | TRBV5-8 | TGTGCCAGCAGCGTACAAGCTGGGGATACGCAGTATTTT | CASSVQAGDTQYF
. | 15 | TRBD1 | TRBJ1-5 | TRBV5-6 | TGTGCCAGCAGCTATGGGACAGCCCCTCCTGGGCCCCAGCATTTT | CASSYGTAPPGPQHF
. | 14 | . | TRBJ1-6 | TRBV12-2 | TGTGCAAGTCGCGAAAGTGCGGATAATTCACCCCTCCACTTT | CASRESADNSPLHF
. | 14 | TRBD1 | TRBJ2-7 | TRBV28 | TGTGCCAGCAGTTTACGACAGGGGAACTACGAGCAGTACTTC | CASSLRQGNYEQYF
. | 17 | TRBD1 | TRBJ1-1 | TRBV2 | TGTGCCAGCAGTTTGCCGGGACAGGGGGCGCGGAACACTGAAGCTTTCTTT | CASSLPGQGARNTEAFF
once | 17 | TRBD1 | TRBJ2-3 | TRBV7-2 | TGTGCCAGCAGTTACAAAACAGGGGGCGCAGTTACGGATACGCAGTATTTT | CASSYKTGGAVTDTQYF
. | 15 | . | TRBJ2-5 | TRBV11-3 | TGTGCCAGCAGCTTAGGGGCCGGGCCGGAAGAGACCCAGTACTTC | CASSLGAGPEETQYF
. | 12 | . | TRBJ2-5 | TRBV7-9 | TGTGCCAGCAGCTTGGTCCAAGAGACCCAGTACTTC | CASSLVQETQYF
. | 14 | . | TRBJ2-3 | TRBV15 | TGTGCCACCAAGTCCGACAGATTCACAGATACGCAGTATTTT | CATKSDRFTDTQYF